These 14 T cell receptor beta chains came from one sample sequenced in a study of glioma-infiltrating T cells. The iRepertoire nested amplicon-rescue multiplex PCR amplified TCR alpha and beta CDR3s from RNA. Via MiXCR, TCRdb re-called the multiplex PCR reads, giving one row per CDR3 protein. The table records about 400,000 distinct CDR3 sequences, less than 50% of them present only once. What was sequenced was glioma tissue, nonneoplastic brain tissue, or PBMCs (not recorded which). All receptors come from a human donor with low-grade glioma or glioblastoma, undergoing nonglioma brain surgery, or in good health (not recorded which).

The rearrangement links TRBV7-9 to TRBJ1-1; 7 nucleotides line up with TRBD1. Trimming at V came to 3 bases and at J to 4 bases, leaving 2 bases not matched to a gene. Per the germline V gene, CDR1 is SEHNR and CDR2 is FQNEAQ (reference sequence). CDR3 length: 13 residues. For the CDR3, the DNA is TGTGCCAGCAGCTTGACAGGGATCACTGAAGCTTTCTTT. Its protein is CASSLTGITEAFF. Filled out from reference TRBV7-9 and TRBJ1-1, the complete variable domain reads DTGVSQNPRHKITKRGQNVTFRCDPISEHNRLYWYRQTLGQGPEFLTYFQNEAQLEKSRLLSDRFSAERPKGSFSTLEIQRTEQGDSAMYLCASSLTGITEAFFGQGTRLTVV.

On this clonotype: The germline gene is not matched at one end of the junction; a read error may be the cause. The CDR3 region is CASSLSAQGISYKQYF. The DNA for the CDR3 is TGTGCCAGCAGTTTATCAGCGCAGGGGATAAGCTACAAGCAGTACTTC. The chain employs TRBV27 and TRBJ2-7; a weak D match, TRBD1 (6 bases). Germline V CDR1 and CDR2: MNHEY, SMNVEV (reference sequence). This CDR3 is 16 amino acids long.

This clonotype was counted many times. The CDR3: CSALSGSGSTDTQYF. The CDR3, as DNA: TGCAGTGCTCTCAGCGGGAGCGGGAGTACAGATACGCAGTATTTT. The rearrangement uses TRBV20-1 and TRBJ2-3; TRBD2 aligns across 8 bases. The CDR3 spans 15 residues. CDR1 is DFQATT and CDR2 is SNEGSKA in the germline V gene (reference sequence). The trim removed 5 bases at V and 3 bases at J, leaving 10 bases unmatched.

Comment on this clonotype: A read error may account for a junction end that differs from germline. The rearrangement joins TRBV7-6 to TRBJ2-7, with 9 nucleotides matching TRBD2. Germline CDR1 reads SGHVS; CDR2 reads FNYEAQ. The CDR3 contains 15 residues. The CDR3 region is CASSLGASGIYERYF. The CDR3 DNA follows: TGTGCCAGCAGCTTAGGAGCTAGCGGGATCTACGAGCGGTACTTC.

This clonotype appeared a few times. The junction departs from the called germline gene at one end, perhaps through a read error. The CDR3 coding sequence is TGTGCCAGCAGTTTGCTCGGGACAGACCGCTCCTACGATGAGCAGTTCTTC. This translates into CASSLLGTDRSYDEQFF. V gene TRBV27 combines with J gene TRBJ2-1; TRBD1 agrees at 7 bases. Germline V gene lookup returns CDR1 MNHEY and CDR2 SMNVEV (reference sequence). The CDR3 is 17 amino acids.

The V and J genes are TRBV12-3 or TRBV12-4 and TRBJ2-2; a possible D gene is TRBD1 (6 bases). The CDR3 sequence is 13 residues long. Trimming removed 5 bases from V and 5 bases from J, with 9 bases in between. CDR3 amino acids: CASSGTPTGELFF. The CDR3 bases are TGTGCCAGCAGTGGGACACCGACCGGGGAGCTGTTTTTT.

The chain has TRBV28 and TRBJ1-3, with 7 bases aligning to TRBD1. Looked up from germline, CDR1 is MDHEN and CDR2 is SYDVKM. The CDR3 loop spans 14 amino acids. The junction had 4 bases not matched to a gene; V was cut back by 5 bases and J by 3 bases. In DNA, the CDR3 is TGTGCCAGCAGTACGACAGGGTATGGAAACACCATATATTTT. It translates to CASSTTGYGNTIYF.

The gene calls are TRBV7-2 and TRBJ2-7; D gene ambiguous. The length of the CDR3 is 15 residues. V was shortened by 1 base and J by 7 bases, with 17 bases between the two germline ends. Germline lookup yields CDR1 SGHTA and CDR2 FQGNSA. The CDR3 coding sequence is TGTGCCAGCAGCTTAGGACTTACCCTCTACAATGAGCAGTACTTC. Protein: CASSLGLTLYNEQYF.

Only a few counts were recorded for this clonotype. The chain couples TRBV29-1 to TRBJ2-3, with 12 bases that match TRBD2. This CDR3 contains 17 residues. V lost 3 bases and J lost 5; bases outside the gene matches: 12. The germline V gene encodes CDR1 SQVTM and CDR2 ANQGSEA. The CDR3 loop is CSVEDPASGRAVDTQYF. The CDR3, as DNA: TGCAGCGTTGAGGATCCGGCTAGCGGGAGGGCCGTAGATACGCAGTATTTT.

This clonotype was recorded many times. This chain uses TRBV6-1 with TRBJ1-2; weak D call: TRBD1 (5 bases). The germline V and J ends were trimmed by 5 bases and 5 bases, with 24 bases remaining between them. Germline CDR1 reads MNHNS; CDR2 reads SASEGT. The CDR3 contains 17 residues. The CDR3 DNA reads TGTGCCAGCAGTTTCGCGTCTCCAGGGCGTTCGTATTATGGCTACACCTTC. It encodes CASSFASPGRSYYGYTF.

In its sample, this clonotype was seen many times. The chain joins TRBV27 to TRBJ1-5, with 9 bases fitting TRBD1. V shed 7 bases and J 0 bases; nucleotides not matched to a gene: 10. The CDR3 is 17 amino acids. Germline V gene lookup returns CDR1 MNHEY and CDR2 SMNVEV (reference sequence). CDR3 residues: CASTPDRGRYSNQPQHF. For the CDR3, the DNA is TGTGCCAGCACACCGGACAGGGGAAGATATAGCAATCAGCCCCAGCATTTT.

This clonotype has only a few counts. The V gene is TRBV27, the J gene TRBJ2-1, with TRBD2 matching 9 bases. Trimming at V came to 7 bases and at J to 1 base, leaving 8 bases not matched to a gene. The CDR3 length is 16 residues. Germline V gene data show CDR1 as MNHEY and CDR2 as SMNVEV (reference sequence). CDR3: CASTNLAGYSYNEQFF. The DNA for the CDR3 is TGTGCCAGCACCAACCTAGCGGGATATTCCTACAATGAGCAGTTCTTC.

About this clonotype itself: A much larger clone is a single base away; this may be a read error. The chain employs TRBV20-1 and TRBJ2-7, with D perhaps matching TRBD1 (6 bases). The CDR3 covers 13 residues. Germline values: CDR1 DFQATT, CDR2 SNEGSKA (reference sequence). For the CDR3, the DNA is TGCAGTGGTAGTGGGCACAGGGCCTACGAGCCGTACTTC. This codes for CSGSGHRAYEPYF.

This clonotype was observed a few times. V gene TRBV12-3 or TRBV12-4 combines with J gene TRBJ1-2; weak D call: TRBD1 (5 bases). The CDR3 length is 13 residues. The V gene lost 8 bases and the J gene lost 5 bases, with 15 bases spanning the gap. This chain's CDR3 is CASGHLGGYGYTF. The CDR3 bases are TGTGCCAGCGGACATTTGGGAGGGTATGGCTACACCTTC.